This T cell receptor (beta chain) derives from a study of T cell responses to AZD1222 COVID-19 vaccine. Whole-study findings and limits: Spike-specific TCR breadth and depth both grew after two AZD1222 doses. Among spike-specific TCRs, nearly half reportedly target unmutated variant regions. White British people made up most donors, females outnumbered males, and clonal diversity was possibly underestimated. Recipients of AZD1222 seropositive at baseline numbered only 6 or 7.

Germline loops: CDR1 LNHDA, CDR2 SQIVND (reference sequence). This CDR3 is 15 amino acids long. With 4 bases removed from V and 5 bases from J, the gap between germline ends came to 14 bases. Measured with immunoSEQ multiplex PCR; TCRdb has only the in-frame clones, and not every one. The data hold about 140,000 clones, with approximately 91% observed a single time. In the case of this clone: Its specificity is not known.

This chain links TRBV19 with TRBJ2-2; D is perhaps TRBD1 (5 bases). This TCR came from an adult in good health. Source: peripheral blood, taken on day 0 of AZD1222 vaccination. The CDR3, as DNA: TGTGCCAGTAGTAAGTTTCAGGGAACGACCGGGGAGCTGTTTTTT. This translates into CASSKFQGTTGELFF.